This TCR beta chain was profiled in a study of OX40 agonist ivuxolimab in advanced cancers. Overall study context: At 65% to 90% male, the cohort had a mean age of about 60 years, ranging from about 23 to 79. Earlier treatment with anti-PD-1, anti-PD-L1 or anti-CTLA-4 was permitted, and about 40% had received some. Study-wide points: Among T cells, CD8+ cells averaged more expanded clones than CD4+ cells. Some patients who did not respond also had low normalized T-cell clonal expansion.

The data were produced by immunoSEQ multiplex PCR, yet TCRdb's version contains in-frame clones alone and is incomplete. The sample has 70,000 or so clones, around 85% seen once. This clone was counted only a few times. Its target is not known. CDR3 length equals 13 residues. CDR1 is MGHDK, CDR2 SYGVNS, per germline. V dropped 2 bases and J dropped 5 bases, with 9 bases sitting between them. The chain couples TRBV25-1 to TRBJ1-1; no firm D call. This receptor was taken from an adult with an advanced solid tumor such as melanoma, head and neck, liver or kidney cancer. Sequenced here: CD4+ or CD8+ T cells sorted from blood, sampled in a trial of the OX40 agonist ivuxolimab. The CDR3 reads CASSEGGRTEAFF. CDR3 bases: TGTGCCAGCAGTGAAGGAGGGAGAACTGAAGCTTTCTTT.